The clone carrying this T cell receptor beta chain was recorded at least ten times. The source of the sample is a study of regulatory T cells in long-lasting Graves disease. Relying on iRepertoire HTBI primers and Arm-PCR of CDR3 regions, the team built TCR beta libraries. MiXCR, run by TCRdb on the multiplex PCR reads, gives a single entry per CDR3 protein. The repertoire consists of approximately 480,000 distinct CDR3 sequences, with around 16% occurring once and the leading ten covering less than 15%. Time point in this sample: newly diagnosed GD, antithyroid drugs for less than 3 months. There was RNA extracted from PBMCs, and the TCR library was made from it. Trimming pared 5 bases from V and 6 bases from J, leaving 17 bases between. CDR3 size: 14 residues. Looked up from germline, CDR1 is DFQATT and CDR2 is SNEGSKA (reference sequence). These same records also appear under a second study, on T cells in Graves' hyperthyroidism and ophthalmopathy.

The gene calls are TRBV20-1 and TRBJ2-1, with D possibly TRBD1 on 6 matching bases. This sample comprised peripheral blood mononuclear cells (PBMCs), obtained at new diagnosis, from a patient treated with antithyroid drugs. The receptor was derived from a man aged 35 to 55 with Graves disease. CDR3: CSARSGTSVNEQFF. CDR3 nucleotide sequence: TGCAGTGCTCGTTCCGGGACATCGGTCAATGAGCAGTTCTTC.